Following are 20 T cell receptor beta chains from one sample sequenced in a study of vaccination effects on CD4 cells after COVID-19. Antigens for these TCRs are unknown. Culture proceeded for approximately 10 days, and CD4+ T cells were then isolated. Every participant took two doses of the BNT162b2 or mRNA-1273 vaccine. Here immunoSEQ multiplex PCR was the method, and the copy in TCRdb shows in-frame clones only, minus some. Here the sample spans some 9,800 clones, around 74% being singletons. The source material was CD4+ T cells from PBMCs cultured without peptide, sampled after COVID-19 vaccination. Receptors originate from a human donor who received a COVID-19 vaccine.

V is TRBV4-3 and J is TRBJ2-7, with 7 bases that match TRBD1. The CDR3 length is 15 residues. Germline V gene lookup returns CDR1 LGHNA and CDR2 YSLEER. V was pared by 3 bases and J by 1 base, with 6 bases of the junction left unmatched. DNA of the CDR3: TGCGCCAGCAGCCACCGGACAGGATATTCCTACGAGCAGTACTTC. Encoded protein: CASSHRTGYSYEQYF.

The rearrangement joins TRBV7-2 to TRBJ1-5; D remains unclear. The V end was cut by 4 bases, the J end by 2 bases, with 6 bases between. The germline V gene has CDR1 SGHTA and CDR2 FQGNSA. The CDR3 loop spans 13 amino acids. CDR3 amino acids: CASSSRGNQPQHF. Written as DNA, the CDR3 is TGTGCCAGCAGCTCCAGAGGCAATCAGCCCCAGCATTTT.

The genes are TRBV7-2 and TRBJ1-1; D gene ambiguous. V lost 5 bases and J 0 bases, leaving 19 bases between the germline ends. Germline CDR1 SGHTA, CDR2 FQGNSA. There are 17 residues in the CDR3. CDR3 sequence: CASSPGVGLGMNTEAFF. CDR3 nucleotide sequence: TGTGCCAGCAGCCCGGGAGTGGGTCTAGGAATGAACACTGAAGCTTTCTTT.

This chain uses TRBV9 with TRBJ1-5; 8 nucleotides agree with TRBD1. The V segment lost 4 bases and the J segment 9 bases; nucleotides outside the gene matches: 9. This CDR3 contains 14 residues. Per germline, CDR1 SGDLS and CDR2 YYNGEE. In DNA, the CDR3 is TGTGCCAGCAGCCCCGGGGACAGGTTTTCGCCCCAGCATTTT. This translates into CASSPGDRFSPQHF.

This chain joins TRBV7-2 and TRBJ2-1; D is ambiguous. The germline V and J ends were trimmed by 4 bases and 7 bases, with 5 bases remaining between them. This CDR3 contains 11 residues. Germline CDR1 and CDR2: SGHTA and FQGNSA. This chain's CDR3 is CASSSPNEQFF. CDR3 bases: TGTGCCAGCAGCTCGCCTAATGAGCAGTTCTTC.

The chain links TRBV15 to TRBJ2-4; 12 bases align to TRBD1. With V trimmed by 4 bases and J by 9 bases, 10 bases remained unmatched. Germline lookup yields CDR1 LNHNV and CDR2 YYDKDF (reference sequence). The CDR3 covers 16 residues. CDR3: CATSTDRDRGQVIQYF. DNA for the CDR3: TGTGCCACCAGCACCGACCGGGACAGGGGGCAGGTCATTCAGTACTTC.

A single count supports this clone. The V call is TRBV2, the J call TRBJ2-3; D uncertain. The V end lost 3 bases, the J end lost 7 bases, and 5 bases lay between the germline ends. The germline CDR1 and CDR2 sequences are SNHLY and FYNNEI. There are 11 residues in the CDR3. The CDR3 is CASSDSNTQYF. CDR3 nucleotide sequence: TGTGCCAGCAGTGACTCCAATACGCAGTATTTT.

This clone turned up a few times. The V gene is TRBV3-1 (or the pseudogene TRBV3-2), the J gene TRBJ2-1; D ambiguous. Germline V gives CDR1 LGHDT, CDR2 YNNKEL (reference sequence). The CDR3 is made up of 12 amino acids. V dropped 3 bases and J dropped 10 bases, with 10 bases sitting between them. CDR3 residues: CASSHHRYEQFF. The CDR3 DNA follows: TGTGCCAGCAGCCATCACAGATACGAGCAGTTCTTC.

CDR3 nucleotides: TGCGCCAGCAGCCTCATCGGGAATGAAGCTTTCTTT. Translating it yields CASSLIGNEAFF. The V gene is TRBV5-1, the J gene TRBJ1-1; no definite D call. V dropped 4 bases and J dropped 7 bases, with 11 bases sitting between them. This CDR3 comprises 12 residues. Germline V gene sequence: CDR1 SGHRS, CDR2 YFSETQ.

This clone was detected only a few times. The chain links TRBV5-1 to TRBJ1-4; no definite D call. Trimming pared 4 bases from V and 0 bases from J, leaving 10 bases between. The CDR3 runs to 15 residues. Germline CDR1 and CDR2: SGHRS and YFSETQ. Here the CDR3 DNA reads TGCGCCAGCAGCCCCCACTTTGCAACTAATGAAAAACTGTTTTTT. Protein: CASSPHFATNEKLFF.

The chain joins TRBV29-1 to TRBJ2-7; D not resolved. Deletions cut 4 bases from V and 4 bases from J, with 20 bases between. This CDR3 is built from 15 residues. The V gene's germline CDR1 is SQVTM and CDR2 ANQGSEA. The CDR3 DNA sequence: TGCAGCGTTGGGTTATGGGGAACGGCGTTGTACGAGCAGTACTTC. Its protein is CSVGLWGTALYEQYF.

J is TRBJ2-7 and V is TRBV5-1; perhaps TRBD1 as D (5 bases). Trimming shortened V by 4 bases and J by 3 bases, and 8 bases separated the two germline ends. Germline V lookup: CDR1 SGHRS, CDR2 YFSETQ. The CDR3 is 12 amino acids. The CDR3, as DNA: TGCGCCAGCAGCCTGCAGGGCTACGAGCAGTACTTC. The encoded protein is CASSLQGYEQYF.

V is TRBV19 and J is TRBJ1-5; no clear D gene. This CDR3 spans 16 amino acids. Per the germline V gene, CDR1 is LNHDA and CDR2 is SQIVND (reference sequence). V was shortened by 3 bases and J by 0 bases, with 12 bases between the two germline ends. The CDR3 region is CASSIVGDYSNQPQHF. CDR3 in DNA: TGTGCCAGTAGTATTGTCGGGGATTATAGCAATCAGCCCCAGCATTTT.

This sequence joins TRBV30 and TRBJ2-7; no reliable D call. V lost 7 bases and J lost 2, with 15 bases in between. CDR3 size: 13 residues. CDR1 is GTSNPN and CDR2 is SVGIG in the germline V gene (reference sequence). CDR3 sequence (DNA): TGTGCCTCCATGAAGGGATTAACCTACGAGCAGTACTTC. This sequence encodes CASMKGLTYEQYF.

The V and J genes are TRBV9 and TRBJ2-6; D is unresolved. The V gene's germline CDR1 is SGDLS and CDR2 YYNGEE. Trimming cost V 1 base and J 0 bases, with 5 bases left between them. This CDR3 is 15 amino acids long. This chain's CDR3 is CASSVYRSGANVLTF. DNA of the CDR3: TGTGCCAGCAGCGTATACCGCTCTGGGGCCAACGTCCTGACTTTC.

The chain recombines TRBV19 with TRBJ1-1; no reliable D call. Per the germline V gene, CDR1 is LNHDA and CDR2 is SQIVND (reference sequence). V was cut by 1 base and J by 0 bases, with 12 bases left in between. The CDR3 covers 16 residues. The CDR3 DNA reads TGTGCCAGTAGTATAGGTGCCCGGTTCGTGAACACTGAAGCTTTCTTT. This translates into CASSIGARFVNTEAFF.

This clone has a handful of counts. This chain connects TRBV3-1 (or the pseudogene TRBV3-2) to TRBJ2-2; D unresolved. Deletions cut 1 base from V and 7 bases from J, with 7 bases between. Germline V gives CDR1 LGHDT, CDR2 YNNKEL (reference sequence). This CDR3 is 13 amino acids long. The CDR3 DNA is TGTGCCAGCAGCCAAGTTCGGAACGGGGAGCTGTTTTTT. Its translation: CASSQVRNGELFF.

This clone was counted only a few times. This chain joins TRBV6-4 and TRBJ2-7, with D perhaps TRBD2 (7 bases). This CDR3 has 14 residues. Trimming took 2 bases from V and 3 from J, leaving 11 bases between them. The germline CDR1 and CDR2 sequences are MRHNA and SNTAGT. CDR3 bases: TGTGCCAGCAGTGACGGGGGGGCGGGCTACGAGCAGTACTTC. Protein product: CASSDGGAGYEQYF.

This chain joins TRBV30 and TRBJ2-1; unclear D gene. The V end was cut by 1 base, the J end by 4 bases, with 11 bases between. The CDR3 runs to 14 residues. Germline lookup yields CDR1 GTSNPN and CDR2 SVGIG (reference sequence). CDR3 nucleotide sequence: TGTGCCTGGAGTGGTCCGAGAGAGTACAATGAGCAGTTCTTC. Translation: CAWSGPREYNEQFF.

This clone is a singleton in its sample. V usage is TRBV6-5 and J usage is TRBJ2-3; tentative D call: TRBD1 (5 bases). Trimming took off 8 bases at V and 2 bases at J, with 11 bases between the two ends. The germline V gene has CDR1 MNHEY and CDR2 SVGAGI. CDR3 length equals 13 residues. The CDR3 bases are TGTGCCAGCCTTGACAGTAACACAGATACGCAGTATTTT. This gives the protein CASLDSNTDTQYF.